The 20 T cell receptor beta chains below all came from one sample that was sequenced in a study of T cell responses to AZD1222 COVID-19 vaccine. Measured with immunoSEQ multiplex PCR; TCRdb has only the in-frame clones, and not every one. The sample comprises roughly 180,000 clones, around 94% of which are singletons, and approximately 0.58% rests with the top ten. Specimen: peripheral blood, collected on day 0 of AZD1222 vaccination. These receptors were obtained from an adult in good health.

The rearrangement links TRBV5-4 to TRBJ2-1; 9 positions match TRBD2. The CDR3 contains 17 residues. CDR1 and CDR2 (germline): SGHNT, YYREEE (reference sequence). V lost 1 base to trimming and J lost 0 bases; unmatched junction nucleotides: 5. In nucleotides, the CDR3 is TGTGCCAGCAGCTTGAGGCTAGCGGGGAGCTCCTACAATGAGCAGTTCTTC. It yields the protein CASSLRLAGSSYNEQFF. Drawing the rest from reference TRBV5-4 and TRBJ2-1, the complete variable domain is ETGVTQSPTHLIKTRGQQVTLRCSSQSGHNTVSWYQQALGQGPQFIFQYYREEENGRGNFPPRFSGLQFPNYSSELNVNALELDDSALYLCASSLRLAGSSYNEQFFGPGTRLTVL.

The chain is built from TRBV12-3 or TRBV12-4 and TRBJ2-7; 9 bases line up with TRBD1. The V segment lost 4 bases and the J segment 6 bases; nucleotides outside the gene matches: 4. This CDR3 comprises 13 residues. The CDR3 DNA reads as TGTGCCAGCAGTTGGGACAGGGAGGCCGAGCAGTACTTC. Translating gives CASSWDREAEQYF.

The rearrangement links TRBV30 to TRBJ2-3; 9 positions match TRBD2. The CDR3 has 15 residues. Losses at the gene ends were 2 bases for V and 4 bases for J; bases not matched to a gene: 7. In germline, CDR1 is GTSNPN, CDR2 SVGIG (reference sequence). For the CDR3, the DNA is TGTGCCTGGAGTCCGGGACTAGCAAACTCAGATACGCAGTATTTT. Its translation: CAWSPGLANSDTQYF.

This chain joins TRBV12-3 or TRBV12-4 and TRBJ1-3; D call uncertain. Between the trimmed V and J ends, which lost 6 bases and 8 bases, there was a span of 8 bases. The CDR3 contains 11 residues. CDR3: CASSPRDTIYF. In nucleotides, the CDR3 is TGTGCCAGCAGCCCACGGGACACCATATATTTT.

The chain couples TRBV4-1 to TRBJ1-6, with D unresolved. CDR3 length: 13 amino acids. Germline V gene data show CDR1 as MGHRA and CDR2 as YSYEKL. Trimming took off 3 bases at V and 7 bases at J, with 7 bases between the two ends. The chain's CDR3 is CASSHKPNSPLHF. Written as DNA, the CDR3 is TGCGCCAGCAGCCATAAACCGAATTCACCCCTCCACTTT.

This sequence joins TRBV6-5 and TRBJ2-7; D possibly corresponds to TRBD2 (6 bases). Germline lookup yields CDR1 MNHEY and CDR2 SVGAGI. The CDR3 is made up of 13 amino acids. V was shortened by 7 bases and J by 0 bases, with 10 bases between the two germline ends. This CDR3 is CASKRADSYEQYF. The CDR3 nucleotides are TGTGCCAGCAAGCGGGCGGACTCCTACGAGCAGTACTTC.

V and J are TRBV10-3 and TRBJ2-2, with D possibly matching TRBD1 (7 bases). Germline CDR1 ENHRY, CDR2 SYGVKD. Trimming pared 6 bases from V and 6 bases from J, leaving 14 bases between. This CDR3 has 14 amino acids. In DNA, the CDR3 is TGTGCCATCAGGGAGGGGACAGAGGCCGGGGAGCTGTTTTTT. Translating gives CAIREGTEAGELFF.

The rearrangement joins TRBV19 to TRBJ2-1, with a weak D call TRBD1 (6 bases). Deletions cut 7 bases from V and 0 bases from J, with 19 bases between. The germline CDR1 and CDR2 sequences are LNHDA and SQIVND (reference sequence). The CDR3 is 17 residues long. The CDR3 DNA follows: TGTGCCAGTAATTTCGGGCAGGGGCAAAGCTCCTACAATGAGCAGTTCTTC. Encoded protein: CASNFGQGQSSYNEQFF.

The J gene is TRBJ1-5, the V gene TRBV30; no firm D call. Trimming shortened V by 2 bases and J by 4 bases, and 18 bases separated the two germline ends. The CDR3 is 16 residues long. Germline CDR1 GTSNPN, CDR2 SVGIG (reference sequence). The DNA of the CDR3 is TGTGCCTGGAGTTCGACTCCCCGGGTGGCGAATCAGCCCCAGCATTTT. This encodes CAWSSTPRVANQPQHF.

This clone was found once. CDR3 DNA: TGCGCCAGCAGCCCCTCAGAGACCCAGTACTTC. Residues: CASSPSETQYF. The rearrangement joins TRBV10-2 to TRBJ2-5; D uncertain. CDR1 WSHSY and CDR2 SAAADI come from the germline V gene. V shed 6 bases and J shed 4 bases, with 6 bases lying between them. CDR3 length: 11 amino acids.

The chain has TRBV6-5 and TRBJ1-1; unclear D gene. With 7 bases removed from V and 1 base from J, the gap between germline ends came to 10 bases. This CDR3 has 13 amino acids. Germline CDR1 MNHEY, CDR2 SVGAGI. CDR3 protein: CASTKLWNTEAFF. The CDR3 DNA is TGTGCCAGCACCAAGTTGTGGAACACTGAAGCTTTCTTT.

The chain links TRBV5-1 to TRBJ1-5; D might be TRBD1 (6 bases). Looked up from germline, CDR1 is SGHRS and CDR2 is YFSETQ. The CDR3 totals 15 residues. Trimming stripped 4 bases from V and 4 bases from J, with 15 bases between. For the CDR3, the DNA is TGCGCCAGCAGCCTTGACGGGAGGGGGAATCAGCCCCAGCATTTT. This codes for CASSLDGRGNQPQHF. Combining the CDR3 with reference TRBV5-1 and TRBJ1-5 gives the whole variable domain KAGVTQTPRYLIKTRGQQVTLSCSPISGHRSVSWYQQTPGQGLQFLFEYFSETQRNKGNFPGRFSGRQFSNSRSEMNVSTLELGDSALYLCASSLDGRGNQPQHFGDGTRLSIL.

For the CDR3, the DNA is TGTGCCAGCAGCTCATACACCCCCGGGAACTATGGCTACACCTTC. Translated, it gives CASSSYTPGNYGYTF. V and J are TRBV9 and TRBJ1-2, with unresolved D. The V and J ends lost 4 bases and 2 bases respectively, with 15 bases between them. CDR3 size: 15 residues. Per the germline V gene, CDR1 is SGDLS and CDR2 is YYNGEE.

In its sample, this clone was seen once. The J gene is TRBJ1-1, the V gene TRBV9; D is possibly TRBD1 (6 bases). CDR3 length equals 14 residues. The V end was cut by 3 bases, the J end by 7 bases, with 16 bases between. Germline values: CDR1 SGDLS, CDR2 YYNGEE. CDR3 sequence: CASSEPTGPYEAFF. The CDR3 region has the DNA TGTGCCAGCAGCGAACCGACAGGACCCTATGAAGCTTTCTTT.

The chain carries TRBV7-9 and TRBJ1-1; D is uncertain. Trimming removed 2 bases from V and 3 bases from J, with 10 bases in between. The CDR3 is 14 amino acids. The V gene's germline CDR1 is SEHNR and CDR2 FQNEAQ (reference sequence). CDR3 nucleotides: TGTGCCAGCAGCTTAACCCCCCAGGACACTGAAGCTTTCTTT. Translation: CASSLTPQDTEAFF. The entire variable domain, with the rest obtained from reference TRBV7-9 and TRBJ1-1, is as follows: DTGVSQNPRHKITKRGQNVTFRCDPISEHNRLYWYRQTLGQGPEFLTYFQNEAQLEKSRLLSDRFSAERPKGSFSTLEIQRTEQGDSAMYLCASSLTPQDTEAFFGQGTRLTVV.

This rearrangement joins TRBV19 to TRBJ2-5; D unresolved. The germline CDR1 and CDR2 sequences are LNHDA and SQIVND (reference sequence). The CDR3 sequence is 13 residues long. V was shortened by 6 bases and J by 0 bases, with 8 bases between the two germline ends. Here the CDR3 reads CASSPANQETQYF. The CDR3 coding sequence is TGTGCCAGTAGCCCAGCGAACCAAGAGACCCAGTACTTC.

This sequence joins TRBV30 and TRBJ1-1; D gene ambiguous. This CDR3 region has 13 residues. CDR1 and CDR2 (germline): GTSNPN, SVGIG (reference sequence). V was cut by 2 bases and J by 4 bases, with 11 bases left in between. The chain's CDR3 is CAWSLGYPTEAFF. The DNA of the CDR3 is TGTGCCTGGAGTCTGGGGTATCCCACTGAAGCTTTCTTT.

The V and J genes are TRBV27 and TRBJ1-2; TRBD1 aligns across 8 bases. This CDR3 is built from 16 residues. Germline values: CDR1 MNHEY, CDR2 SMNVEV (reference sequence). V lost 2 bases, J lost 4 bases, and 9 bases stayed unmatched. CDR3: CASSLRSGGWGYGYTF. In DNA form, the CDR3 reads TGTGCCAGCAGTTTAAGATCAGGGGGCTGGGGCTATGGCTACACCTTC.

The sample holds a few counts of this clone. The CDR3 loop reads CATSRSGDPYYEQYF. CDR3 DNA sequence: TGTGCCACCAGCAGGTCCGGGGACCCGTACTACGAGCAGTACTTC. The chain is built from TRBV15 and TRBJ2-7; D may be TRBD1 or TRBD2 (5 bases each). Trimming removed 3 bases from V and 3 bases from J, with 15 bases in between. There are 15 residues in the CDR3. Germline V gene lookup returns CDR1 LNHNV and CDR2 YYDKDF (reference sequence).

The rearrangement links TRBV28 to TRBJ2-2; D is tentatively TRBD1 or TRBD2 (6 bases each). This CDR3 has 15 residues. Germline CDR1 and CDR2: MDHEN and SYDVKM. V lost 3 bases, J lost 5 bases, and 13 bases lay in between. CDR3 nucleotides: TGTGCCAGCAGTTTTGGGGGGCAGGGGACCGGGGAGCTGTTTTTT. It yields the protein CASSFGGQGTGELFF.